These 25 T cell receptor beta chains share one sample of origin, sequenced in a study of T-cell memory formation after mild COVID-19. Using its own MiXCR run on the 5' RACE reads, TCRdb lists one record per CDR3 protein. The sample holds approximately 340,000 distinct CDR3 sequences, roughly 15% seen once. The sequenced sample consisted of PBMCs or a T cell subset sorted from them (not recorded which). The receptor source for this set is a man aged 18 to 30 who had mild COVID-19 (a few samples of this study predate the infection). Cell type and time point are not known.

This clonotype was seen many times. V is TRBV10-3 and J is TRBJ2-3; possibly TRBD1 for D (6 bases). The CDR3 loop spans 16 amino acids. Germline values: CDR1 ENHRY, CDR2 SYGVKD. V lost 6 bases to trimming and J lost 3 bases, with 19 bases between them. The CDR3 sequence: CAIRAGTTTKTDTQYF. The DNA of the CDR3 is TGTGCCATCAGAGCCGGGACAACGACCAAAACAGATACGCAGTATTTT.

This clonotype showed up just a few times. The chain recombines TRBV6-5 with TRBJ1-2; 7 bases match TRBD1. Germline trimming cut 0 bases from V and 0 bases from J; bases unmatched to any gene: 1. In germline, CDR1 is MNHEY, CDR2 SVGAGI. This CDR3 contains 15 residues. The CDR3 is CASSYSGQPNYGYTF. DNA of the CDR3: TGTGCCAGCAGTTACTCGGGACAGCCTAACTATGGCTACACCTTC.

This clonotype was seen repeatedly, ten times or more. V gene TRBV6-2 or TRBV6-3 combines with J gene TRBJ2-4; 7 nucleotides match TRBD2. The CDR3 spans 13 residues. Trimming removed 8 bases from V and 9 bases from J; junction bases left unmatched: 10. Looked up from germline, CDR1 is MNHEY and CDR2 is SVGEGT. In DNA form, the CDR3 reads TGTGCCAGCCTTCTAGCGGCTCGCGGCATTCAGTACTTC. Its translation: CASLLAARGIQYF.

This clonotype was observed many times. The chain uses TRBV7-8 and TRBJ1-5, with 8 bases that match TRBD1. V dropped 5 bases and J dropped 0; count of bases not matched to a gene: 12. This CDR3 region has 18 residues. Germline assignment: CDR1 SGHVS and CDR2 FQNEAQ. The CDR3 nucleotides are TGTGCCAGCAGCCCCAGGGACAGGAGTGGATATAGCAATCAGCCCCAGCATTTT. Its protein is CASSPRDRSGYSNQPQHF.

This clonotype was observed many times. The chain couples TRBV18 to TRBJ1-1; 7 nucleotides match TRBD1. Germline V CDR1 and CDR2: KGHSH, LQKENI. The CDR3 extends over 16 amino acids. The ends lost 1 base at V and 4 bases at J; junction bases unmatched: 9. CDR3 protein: CASSPRPGGSTTEAFF. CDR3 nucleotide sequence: TGTGCCAGCTCACCACGGCCAGGGGGGTCGACCACTGAAGCTTTCTTT.

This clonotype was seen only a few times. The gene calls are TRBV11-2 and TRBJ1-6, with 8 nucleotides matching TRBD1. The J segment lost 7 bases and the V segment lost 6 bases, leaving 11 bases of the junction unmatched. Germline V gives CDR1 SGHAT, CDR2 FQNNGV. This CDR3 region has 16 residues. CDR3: CASSGGNRDRNSPLHF. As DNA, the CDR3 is TGTGCCAGCAGTGGGGGGAACCGGGACAGGAATTCACCCCTCCACTTT.

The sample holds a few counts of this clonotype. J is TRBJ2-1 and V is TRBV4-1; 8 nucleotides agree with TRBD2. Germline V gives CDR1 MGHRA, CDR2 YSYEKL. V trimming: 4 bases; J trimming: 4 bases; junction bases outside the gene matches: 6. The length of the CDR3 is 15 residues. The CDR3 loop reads CASSPGGGIYNEQFF. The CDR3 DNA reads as TGCGCCAGCAGCCCCGGGGGGGGGATTTACAATGAGCAGTTCTTC.

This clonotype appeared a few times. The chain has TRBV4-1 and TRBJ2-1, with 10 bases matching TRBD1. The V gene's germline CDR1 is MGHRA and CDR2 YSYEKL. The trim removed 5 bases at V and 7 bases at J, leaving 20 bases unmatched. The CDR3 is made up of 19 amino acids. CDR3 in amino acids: CASSSGHPLEDRGTNEQFF. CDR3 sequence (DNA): TGCGCCAGCAGCTCCGGGCACCCGTTGGAGGACAGGGGGACAAATGAGCAGTTCTTC.

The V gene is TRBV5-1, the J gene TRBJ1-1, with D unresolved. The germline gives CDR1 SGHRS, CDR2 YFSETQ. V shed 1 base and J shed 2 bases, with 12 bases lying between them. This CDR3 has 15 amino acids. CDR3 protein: CASSLYPELNTEAFF. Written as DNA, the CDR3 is TGCGCCAGCAGCTTGTACCCAGAGTTAAACACTGAAGCTTTCTTT.

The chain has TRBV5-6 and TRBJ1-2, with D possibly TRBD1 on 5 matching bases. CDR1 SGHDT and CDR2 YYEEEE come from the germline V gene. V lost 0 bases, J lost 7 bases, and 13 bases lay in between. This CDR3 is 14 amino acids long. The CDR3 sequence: CASSLESIQGGYTF. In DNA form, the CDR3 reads TGTGCCAGCAGCTTGGAGTCAATCCAGGGTGGCTACACCTTC.

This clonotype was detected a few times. The CDR3 sequence is CASSWREGGDTQYF. CDR3 in DNA: TGTGCCAGCAGCTGGAGGGAAGGGGGAGATACGCAGTATTTT. The V and J genes are TRBV7-3 and TRBJ2-3; possibly TRBD1 or TRBD2 for D (6 bases each). CDR1 SGHTA and CDR2 FQGTGA come from the germline V gene. V lost 4 bases, J lost 5 bases, and 13 bases lay in between. The CDR3 contains 14 residues.

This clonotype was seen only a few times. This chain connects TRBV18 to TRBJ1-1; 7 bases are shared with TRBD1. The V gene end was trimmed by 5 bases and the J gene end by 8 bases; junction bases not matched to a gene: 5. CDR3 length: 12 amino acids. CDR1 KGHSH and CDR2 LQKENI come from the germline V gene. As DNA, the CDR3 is TGTGCCAGCTCATCACTGGACAGGGAAGCTTTCTTT. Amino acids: CASSSLDREAFF.

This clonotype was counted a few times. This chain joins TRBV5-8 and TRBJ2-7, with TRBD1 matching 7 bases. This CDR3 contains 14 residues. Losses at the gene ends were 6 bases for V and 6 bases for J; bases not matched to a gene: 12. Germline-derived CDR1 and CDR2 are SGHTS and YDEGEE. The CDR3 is CASNWPGGAGEQYF. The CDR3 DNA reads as TGTGCCAGCAATTGGCCAGGGGGAGCTGGCGAGCAGTACTTC. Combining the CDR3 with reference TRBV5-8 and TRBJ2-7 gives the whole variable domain EAGVTQSPTHLIKTRGQQATLRCSPISGHTSVYWYQQALGLGLQFLLWYDEGEERNRGNFPPRFSGRQFPNYSSELNVNALELEDSALYLCASNWPGGAGEQYFGPGTRLTVT.

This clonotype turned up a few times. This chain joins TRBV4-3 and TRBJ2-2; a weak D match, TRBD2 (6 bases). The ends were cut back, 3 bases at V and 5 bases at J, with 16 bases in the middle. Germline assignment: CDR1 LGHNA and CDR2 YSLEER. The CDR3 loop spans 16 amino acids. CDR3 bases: TGCGCCAGCAGCCACCGGCCGGGCGGGGAGACCGGGGAGCTGTTTTTT. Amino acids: CASSHRPGGETGELFF.

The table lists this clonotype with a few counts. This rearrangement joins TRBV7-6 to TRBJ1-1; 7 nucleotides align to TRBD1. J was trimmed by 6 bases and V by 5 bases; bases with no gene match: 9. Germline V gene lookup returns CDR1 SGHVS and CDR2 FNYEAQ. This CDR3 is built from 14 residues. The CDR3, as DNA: TGTGCCAGCAGCCCGGGGACAGATTATTCTGAAGCTTTCTTT. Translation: CASSPGTDYSEAFF.

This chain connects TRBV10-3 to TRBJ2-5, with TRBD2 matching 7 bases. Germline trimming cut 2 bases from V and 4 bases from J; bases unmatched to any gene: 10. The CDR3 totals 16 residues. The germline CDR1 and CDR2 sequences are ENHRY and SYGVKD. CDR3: CAISERDRLAVETQYF. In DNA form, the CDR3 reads TGTGCCATCAGTGAGAGAGACCGGCTAGCGGTAGAGACCCAGTACTTC.

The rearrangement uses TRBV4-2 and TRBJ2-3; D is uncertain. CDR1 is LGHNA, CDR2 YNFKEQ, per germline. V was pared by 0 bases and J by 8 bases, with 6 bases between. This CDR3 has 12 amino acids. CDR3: CASSQDRATQYF. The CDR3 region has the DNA TGTGCCAGCAGCCAAGATAGGGCTACGCAGTATTTT.

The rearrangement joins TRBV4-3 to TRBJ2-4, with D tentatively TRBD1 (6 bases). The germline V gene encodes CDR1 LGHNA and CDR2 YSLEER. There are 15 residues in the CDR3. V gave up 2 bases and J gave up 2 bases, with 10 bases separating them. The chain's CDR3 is CASSQSGTPKNIQYF. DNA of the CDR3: TGCGCCAGCAGCCAATCCGGGACACCCAAAAACATTCAGTACTTC.

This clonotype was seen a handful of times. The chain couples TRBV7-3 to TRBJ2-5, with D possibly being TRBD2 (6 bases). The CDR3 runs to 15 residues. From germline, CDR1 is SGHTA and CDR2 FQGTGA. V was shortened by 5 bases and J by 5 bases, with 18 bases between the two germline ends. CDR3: CASSAGGGAGETQYF. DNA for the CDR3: TGTGCCAGCAGCGCCGGCGGAGGGGCAGGGGAGACCCAGTACTTC. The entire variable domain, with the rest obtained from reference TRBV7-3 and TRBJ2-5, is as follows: GAGVSQTPSNKVTEKGKYVELRCDPISGHTALYWYRQSLGQGPEFLIYFQGTGAADDSGLPNDRFFAVRPEGSVSTLKIQRTERGDSAVYLCASSAGGGAGETQYFGPGTRLLVL.

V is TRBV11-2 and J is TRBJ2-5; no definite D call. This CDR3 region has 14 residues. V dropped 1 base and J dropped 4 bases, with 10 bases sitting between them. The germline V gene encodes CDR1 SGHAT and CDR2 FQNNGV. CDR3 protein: CASSLVSFRETQYF. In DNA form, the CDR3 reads TGTGCCAGCAGCTTAGTCTCGTTTCGAGAGACCCAGTACTTC.

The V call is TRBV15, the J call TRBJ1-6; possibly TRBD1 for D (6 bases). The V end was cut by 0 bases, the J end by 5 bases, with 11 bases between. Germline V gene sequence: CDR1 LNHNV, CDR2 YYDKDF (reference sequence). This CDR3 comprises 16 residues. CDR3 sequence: CATSRDRTANNSPLHF. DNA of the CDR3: TGTGCCACCAGCAGAGATCGGACAGCCAATAATTCACCCCTCCACTTT.

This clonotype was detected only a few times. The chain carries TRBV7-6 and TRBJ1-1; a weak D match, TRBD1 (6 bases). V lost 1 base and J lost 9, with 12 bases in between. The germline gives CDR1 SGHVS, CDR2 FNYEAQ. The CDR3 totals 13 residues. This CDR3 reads CASSLELGHQAFF. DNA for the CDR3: TGTGCCAGCAGCTTAGAATTGGGACACCAAGCTTTCTTT. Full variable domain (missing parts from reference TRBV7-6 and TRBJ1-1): GAGVSQSPRYKVTKRGQDVALRCDPISGHVSLYWYRQALGQGPEFLTYFNYEAQQDKSGLPNDRFSAERPEGSISTLTIQRTEQRDSAMYRCASSLELGHQAFFGQGTRLTVV.

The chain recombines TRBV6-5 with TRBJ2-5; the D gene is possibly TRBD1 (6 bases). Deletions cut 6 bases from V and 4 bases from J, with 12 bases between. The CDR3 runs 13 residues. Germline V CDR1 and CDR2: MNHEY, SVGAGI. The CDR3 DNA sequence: TGTGCCAGCAGGCACAGGGCCCCAGAGACCCAGTACTTC. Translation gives CASRHRAPETQYF.

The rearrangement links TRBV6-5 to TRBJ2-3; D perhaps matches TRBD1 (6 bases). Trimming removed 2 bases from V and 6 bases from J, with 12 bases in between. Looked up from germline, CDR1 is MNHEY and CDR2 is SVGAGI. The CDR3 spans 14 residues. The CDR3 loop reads CASSYARGPDTQYF. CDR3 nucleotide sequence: TGTGCCAGCAGTTACGCCAGGGGCCCGGATACGCAGTATTTT.

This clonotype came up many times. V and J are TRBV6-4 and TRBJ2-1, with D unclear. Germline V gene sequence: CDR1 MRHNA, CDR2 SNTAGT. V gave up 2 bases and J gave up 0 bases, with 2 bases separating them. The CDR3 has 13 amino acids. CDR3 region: CASSDSSYNEQFF. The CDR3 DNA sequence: TGTGCCAGCAGTGACAGCTCCTACAATGAGCAGTTCTTC.